This TCR beta chain was found in a study of post-analysis software for immune sequencing data. About the research overall: Included courses were relapsing-remitting and secondary progressive multiple sclerosis; progressive-relapsing multiple sclerosis was also included.

Unique molecular identifiers were built into the TCR beta cDNA libraries. The source material, roughly 0.9 to 10 million T cells, gave rise to 510,000 or so cDNA molecules. TCRdb reprocessed the PCR reads with MiXCR, giving one entry per CDR3 protein. The sample has some 690,000 distinct CDR3 sequences, just under 30% seen once; the top ten hold more than 0.55%. Concerning this clonotype: Its matching antigen is unknown.

Notes on the study in general: Patients carried roughly 5 TRBV segments more frequently than controls did, and TRBV5-6, TRBV5-1 and TRBV20-1 were among them. Under the F measure, samples that were prepared in one batch clustered strongly together.

There are 16 residues in the CDR3. Germline lookup yields CDR1 SGHRS and CDR2 YFSETQ. The V end lost 0 bases, the J end lost 5 bases, and 14 bases lay between the germline ends. Sequencing used blood. The chain links TRBV5-1 to TRBJ1-4, with TRBD1 as a possible D gene (5 bases). The sequence was collected from a girl aged 10 to 17 with multiple sclerosis. CDR3 nucleotide sequence: TGCGCCAGCAGCTTGGATACTCCCAGGGTAAATGAAAAACTGTTTTTT. Residues: CASSLDTPRVNEKLFF. The full variable domain, its missing parts supplied by reference TRBV5-1 and TRBJ1-4, is KAGVTQTPRYLIKTRGQQVTLSCSPISGHRSVSWYQQTPGQGLQFLFEYFSETQRNKGNFPGRFSGRQFSNSRSEMNVSTLELGDSALYLCASSLDTPRVNEKLFFGSGTQLSVL.